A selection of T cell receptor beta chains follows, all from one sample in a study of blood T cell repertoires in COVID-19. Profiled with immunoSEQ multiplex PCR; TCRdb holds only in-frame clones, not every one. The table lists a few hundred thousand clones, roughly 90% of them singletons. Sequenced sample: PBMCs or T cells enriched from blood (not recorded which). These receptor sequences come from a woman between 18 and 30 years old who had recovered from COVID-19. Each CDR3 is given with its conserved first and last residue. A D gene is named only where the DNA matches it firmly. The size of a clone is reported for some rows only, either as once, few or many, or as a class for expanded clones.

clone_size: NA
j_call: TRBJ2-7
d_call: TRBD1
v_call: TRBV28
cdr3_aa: CASSPVDRAFAYEQYF
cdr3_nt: TGTGCCAGCAGCCCCGTAGACAGGGCTTTCGCCTACGAGCAGTACTTC

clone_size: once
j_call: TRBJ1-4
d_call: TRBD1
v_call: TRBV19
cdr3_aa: CASSIGIGTGVEKLFF
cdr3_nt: TGTGCCAGTAGTATTGGTATTGGGACAGGGGTTGAAAAACTGTTTTTT

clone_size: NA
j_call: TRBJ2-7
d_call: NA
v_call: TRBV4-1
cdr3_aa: CASSQELAGFYEQYF
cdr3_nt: TGCGCCAGCAGCCAAGAGTTGGCAGGCTTCTACGAGCAGTACTTC

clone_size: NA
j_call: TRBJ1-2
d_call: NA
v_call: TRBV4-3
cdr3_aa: CASSQAGKGYTF
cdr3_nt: TGCGCCAGCAGCCAAGCAGGGAAGGGCTACACCTTC

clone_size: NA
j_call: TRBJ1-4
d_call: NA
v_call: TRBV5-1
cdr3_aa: CASSVQGASNEKLFF
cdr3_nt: TGCGCCAGCAGCGTTCAGGGCGCCTCTAATGAAAAACTGTTTTTT

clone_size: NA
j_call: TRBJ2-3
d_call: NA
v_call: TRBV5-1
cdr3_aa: CASSFEGRGVDTQYF
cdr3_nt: TGCGCCAGCAGCTTTGAAGGCAGGGGAGTTGATACGCAGTATTTT

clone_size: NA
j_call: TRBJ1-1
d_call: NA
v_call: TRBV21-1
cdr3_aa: CASSKTFGDTEAFF
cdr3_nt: TGTGCCAGCAGCAAGACCTTCGGGGACACTGAAGCTTTCTTT

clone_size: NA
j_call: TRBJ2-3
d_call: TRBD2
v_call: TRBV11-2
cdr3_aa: CASSQDRDYTDTQYF
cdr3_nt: TGTGCCAGCAGCCAAGACCGGGACTACACAGATACGCAGTATTTT

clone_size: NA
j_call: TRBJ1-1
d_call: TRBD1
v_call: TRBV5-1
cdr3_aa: CASSLGQGRTEAFF
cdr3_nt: TGCGCCAGCAGCCTGGGACAGGGGAGGACTGAAGCTTTCTTT

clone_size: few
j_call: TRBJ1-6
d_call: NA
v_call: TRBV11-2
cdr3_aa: CASSFLKSPLHF
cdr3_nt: TGTGCCAGCAGCTTTCTAAAATCACCCCTCCACTTT

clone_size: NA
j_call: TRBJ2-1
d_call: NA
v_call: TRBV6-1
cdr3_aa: CASSERGYSYNEQFF
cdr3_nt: TGTGCCAGCAGTGAGCGGGGATACTCCTACAATGAGCAGTTCTTC

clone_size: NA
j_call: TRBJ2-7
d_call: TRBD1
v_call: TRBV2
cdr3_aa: CASSEAQQGVAQYF
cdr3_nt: TGTGCCAGCAGTGAAGCGCAACAGGGGGTTGCGCAGTACTTC

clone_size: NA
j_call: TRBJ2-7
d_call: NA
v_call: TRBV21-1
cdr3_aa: CASSPRSSYEQYF
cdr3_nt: TGTGCCAGCAGCCCTAGGAGCTCCTACGAGCAGTACTTC

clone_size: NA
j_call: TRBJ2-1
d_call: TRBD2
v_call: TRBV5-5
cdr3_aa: CASSLTGASGTYNEQFF
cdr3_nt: TGTGCCAGCAGCTTGACCGGGGCTAGCGGGACCTACAATGAGCAGTTCTTC

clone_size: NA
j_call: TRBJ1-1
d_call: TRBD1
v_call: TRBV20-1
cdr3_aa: CSASKFPHRQGPFSLNTEAFF
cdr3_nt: TGCAGTGCTAGTAAGTTCCCACACAGACAGGGCCCCTTCTCCCTGAACACTGAAGCTTTCTTT

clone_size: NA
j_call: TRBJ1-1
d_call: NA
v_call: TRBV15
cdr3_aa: CATSRPRDMNTEAFF
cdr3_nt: TGTGCCACCAGCCGTCCGAGAGACATGAACACTGAAGCTTTCTTT

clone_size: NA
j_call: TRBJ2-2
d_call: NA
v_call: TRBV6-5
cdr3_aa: CASRQGSNTGELFF
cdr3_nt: TGTGCCAGCAGACAGGGTTCGAACACCGGGGAGCTGTTTTTT

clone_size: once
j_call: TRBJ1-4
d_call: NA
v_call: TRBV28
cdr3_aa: CASSSPRSAGERLSNEKLFF
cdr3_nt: TGTGCCAGCAGTTCCCCTCGAAGTGCAGGGGAGAGATTATCTAATGAAAAACTGTTTTTT

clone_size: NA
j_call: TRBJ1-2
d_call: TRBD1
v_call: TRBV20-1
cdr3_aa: CSASGDRGIYGYTF
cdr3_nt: TGCAGTGCTAGTGGTGACAGGGGAATCTATGGCTACACCTTC

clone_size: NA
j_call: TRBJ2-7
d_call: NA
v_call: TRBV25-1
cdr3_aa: CASTSGGYEQYF
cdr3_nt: TGTGCCAGCACCTCAGGGGGGTACGAGCAGTACTTC

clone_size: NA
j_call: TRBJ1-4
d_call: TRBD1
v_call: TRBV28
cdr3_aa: CASSLYRGRGEKLFF
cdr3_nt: TGTGCCAGCAGTTTATACAGGGGGAGGGGAGAAAAACTGTTTTTT

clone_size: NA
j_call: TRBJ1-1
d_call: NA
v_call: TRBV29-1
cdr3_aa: CSVVTGYTEAFF
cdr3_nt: TGCAGCGTTGTCACGGGATACACTGAAGCTTTCTTT

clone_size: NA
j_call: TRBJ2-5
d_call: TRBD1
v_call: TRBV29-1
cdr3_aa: CSVLETGLLETQYF
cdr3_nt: TGCAGCGTTCTAGAGACAGGGTTGTTAGAGACCCAGTACTTC

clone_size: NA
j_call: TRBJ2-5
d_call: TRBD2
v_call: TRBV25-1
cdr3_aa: CASSESRLAVETQYF
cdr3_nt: TGTGCCAGCAGTGAGTCGCGACTAGCGGTGGAGACCCAGTACTTC

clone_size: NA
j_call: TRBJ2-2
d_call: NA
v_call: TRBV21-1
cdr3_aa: CASSKAGAGRSHTGELFF
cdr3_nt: TGTGCCAGCAGCAAAGCGGGGGCAGGCCGGTCCCACACCGGGGAGCTGTTTTTT

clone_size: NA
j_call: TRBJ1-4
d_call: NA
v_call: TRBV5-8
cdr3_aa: CASSLEGLLTSEKLFF
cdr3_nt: TGTGCCAGCAGCTTGGAGGGACTCCTAACCAGCGAAAAACTGTTTTTT

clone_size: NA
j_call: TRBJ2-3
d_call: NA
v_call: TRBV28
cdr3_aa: CASSPGPIVTQYF
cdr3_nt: TGTGCCAGCAGTCCCGGTCCCATAGTTACGCAGTATTTT

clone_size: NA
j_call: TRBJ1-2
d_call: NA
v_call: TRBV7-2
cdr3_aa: CASSSGYNYGYTF
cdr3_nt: TGTGCCAGCAGCTCAGGTTATAACTATGGCTACACCTTC

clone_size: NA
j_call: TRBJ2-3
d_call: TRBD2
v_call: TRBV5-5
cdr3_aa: CASSPTSGGAGTQYF
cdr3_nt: TGTGCCAGCAGCCCGACTAGCGGGGGGGCAGGAACGCAGTATTTT

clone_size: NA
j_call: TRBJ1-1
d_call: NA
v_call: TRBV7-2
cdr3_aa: CASSLVAGARPEAFF
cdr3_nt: TGTGCCAGCAGCTTAGTAGCAGGGGCTAGGCCTGAAGCTTTCTTT

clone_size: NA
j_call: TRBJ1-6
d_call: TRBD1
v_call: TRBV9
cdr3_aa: CASKPGQGTSPLHF
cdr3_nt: TGTGCCAGCAAACCGGGACAGGGTACTTCACCCCTCCACTTT

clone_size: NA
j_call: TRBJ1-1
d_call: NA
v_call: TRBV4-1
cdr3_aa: CASSHYGQQWVPTEAFF
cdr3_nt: TGCGCCAGCAGCCACTATGGACAGCAATGGGTACCTACTGAAGCTTTCTTT

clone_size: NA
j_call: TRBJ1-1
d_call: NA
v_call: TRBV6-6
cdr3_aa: CATQAGGGSFF
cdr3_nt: TGTGCCACCCAAGCGGGGGGAGGGTCTTTCTTT

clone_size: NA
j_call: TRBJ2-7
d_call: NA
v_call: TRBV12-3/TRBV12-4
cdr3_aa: CASSLTHEQYF
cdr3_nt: TGTGCCAGCAGTTTGACACACGAGCAGTACTTC

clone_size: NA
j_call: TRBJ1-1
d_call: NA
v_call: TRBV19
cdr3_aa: CASSRNRDFSTEAFF
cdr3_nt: TGTGCCAGTAGTAGAAACCGGGACTTTAGCACTGAAGCTTTCTTT

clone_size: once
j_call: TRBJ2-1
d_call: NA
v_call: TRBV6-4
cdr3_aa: CASSDSLRGTEQFF
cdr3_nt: TGTGCCAGCAGTGACTCCCTCCGGGGGACGGAGCAGTTCTTC

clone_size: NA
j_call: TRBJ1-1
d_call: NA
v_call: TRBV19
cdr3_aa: CASSIIGAGARTEAFF
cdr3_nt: TGTGCCAGTAGTATTATAGGTGCGGGGGCGAGAACTGAAGCTTTCTTT

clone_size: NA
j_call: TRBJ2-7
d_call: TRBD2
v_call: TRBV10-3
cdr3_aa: CAISEGGGGGEFYEQYF
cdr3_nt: TGTGCCATCAGTGAAGGTGGAGGCGGGGGGGAATTCTACGAGCAGTACTTC

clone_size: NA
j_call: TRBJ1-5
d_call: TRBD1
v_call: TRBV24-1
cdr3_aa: CATIEGAWSNQPQHF
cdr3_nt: TGTGCCACCATCGAGGGGGCCTGGAGCAATCAGCCCCAGCATTTT

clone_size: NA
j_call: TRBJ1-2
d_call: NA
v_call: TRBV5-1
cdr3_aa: CASSLGPGAIDGYTF
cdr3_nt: TGCGCCAGCAGCTTGGGGCCAGGGGCCATCGATGGCTACACCTTC

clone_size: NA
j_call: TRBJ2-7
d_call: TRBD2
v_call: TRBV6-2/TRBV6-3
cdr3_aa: CASSAALSGRAVRSIYEQYF
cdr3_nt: TGTGCCAGCAGTGCCGCCCTTAGCGGGAGGGCCGTCCGGTCGATTTACGAGCAGTACTTC